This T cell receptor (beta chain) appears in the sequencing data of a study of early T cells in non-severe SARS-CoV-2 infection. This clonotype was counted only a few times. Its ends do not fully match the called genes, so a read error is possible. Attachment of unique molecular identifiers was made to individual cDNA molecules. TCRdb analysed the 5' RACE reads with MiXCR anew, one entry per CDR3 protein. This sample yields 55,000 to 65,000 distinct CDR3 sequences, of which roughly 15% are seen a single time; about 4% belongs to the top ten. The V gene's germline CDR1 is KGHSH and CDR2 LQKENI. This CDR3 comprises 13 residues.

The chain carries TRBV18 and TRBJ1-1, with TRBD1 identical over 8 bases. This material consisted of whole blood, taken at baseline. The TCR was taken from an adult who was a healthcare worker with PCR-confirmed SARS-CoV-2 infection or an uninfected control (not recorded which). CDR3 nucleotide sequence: TGTGCCAGCTCCCGGGACAGGAACCCTGAAGCTTTCTTT. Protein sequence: CASSRDRNPEAFF.